What follows are 29 T cell receptor beta chains derived from one specimen sequenced in a study of T cells in Graves' hyperthyroidism and ophthalmopathy. The CDR3 regions of TCR beta were amplified from RNA transcripts. The HTBI set primed first-round TCR CDR3 RT-PCR. TCRdb recomputed calls from the multiplex PCR reads with MiXCR, one row per CDR3 protein. The sample lists approximately 330,000 distinct CDR3 sequences; roughly 13% were seen once. Sequenced sample: blood. Receptor source: a woman aged 40-49 years with Graves' ophthalmopathy.

This clonotype was seen repeatedly, ten times or more. The chain combines TRBV12-3 or TRBV12-4 with TRBJ2-3; D call uncertain. Trimming stripped 3 bases from V and 2 bases from J, with 6 bases between. The CDR3 totals 13 residues. CDR3 in amino acids: CASSFGPTDTQYF. As DNA, the CDR3 is TGTGCCAGCAGTTTCGGACCCACAGATACGCAGTATTTT.

This clonotype was detected a few times. Here the CDR3 DNA reads TGCAGTGCTGAGTTCTCGGGGGGGCCGGGAACCGGGGAGCTGTTTTTT. Protein: CSAEFSGGPGTGELFF. The V and J genes are TRBV20-1 and TRBJ2-2, with 8 bases matching TRBD2. CDR3 length: 16 residues. Per the germline V gene, CDR1 is DFQATT and CDR2 is SNEGSKA (reference sequence). J gave up 5 bases and V 5 bases, and 13 bases lay outside the gene matches.

This clonotype was found a few times. CDR3: CASSFLPTGTDTQYF. As DNA, the CDR3 is TGTGCCAGCAGCTTTCTACCAACCGGCACAGATACGCAGTATTTT. The chain uses TRBV5-6 and TRBJ2-3, with D hard to call. Germline values: CDR1 SGHDT, CDR2 YYEEEE. V lost 2 bases and J lost 1, with 11 bases in between. The CDR3 is made up of 15 amino acids.

The genes are TRBV19 and TRBJ2-6; D is unresolved. This CDR3 comprises 16 residues. Germline V gene sequence: CDR1 LNHDA, CDR2 SQIVND (reference sequence). Trimming removed 3 bases at V and 0 bases at J, with 9 bases between. The CDR3 DNA is TGTGCCAGTAGTATCGGTTTTAGCTCTGGGGCCAACGTCCTGACTTTC. It encodes CASSIGFSSGANVLTF.

The rearrangement joins TRBV5-4 to TRBJ1-2, with 7 bases that match TRBD1. Per germline, CDR1 SGHNT and CDR2 YYREEE (reference sequence). Trimming at V came to 4 bases and at J to 4 bases, leaving 10 bases not matched to a gene. The CDR3 is 15 residues long. The CDR3 DNA sequence: TGTGCCAGCAGCCGACCAGCAGGGGGGGGCTATGGCTACACCTTC. Its protein is CASSRPAGGGYGYTF.

The gene calls are TRBV12-3 or TRBV12-4 and TRBJ2-5; D possibly uses TRBD1 or TRBD2 (5 bases each). V was trimmed by 9 bases and J by 5 bases, leaving 7 bases between them. There are 10 residues in the CDR3. Here the CDR3 reads CASEGETQYF. The CDR3 bases are TGTGCCAGTGAGGGGGAGACCCAGTACTTC.

The V and J genes are TRBV7-9 and TRBJ2-7; possibly TRBD2 for D (5 bases). Looked up from germline, CDR1 is SEHNR and CDR2 is FQNEAQ (reference sequence). CDR3 length: 14 residues. V dropped 3 bases and J dropped 4 bases, with 13 bases sitting between them. CDR3 coding DNA: TGTGCCAGCAGCTTTGACGGCGGCGGGTACGAGCAGTACTTC. This translates into CASSFDGGGYEQYF.

This sequence joins TRBV3-1 and TRBJ2-5, with D unclear. V lost 0 bases and J 1 base, leaving 18 bases between the germline ends. CDR1 is LGHDT, CDR2 YNNKEL, per germline (reference sequence). The CDR3 spans 18 residues. CDR3 nucleotides: TGTGCCAGCAGCCAAGATCTGTTCGGGCAACCGTTCCAAGAGACCCAGTACTTC. Translated: CASSQDLFGQPFQETQYF.

The sample holds many counts of this clonotype. The rearrangement joins TRBV28 to TRBJ2-5, with 7 bases fitting TRBD1. There are 15 residues in the CDR3. From germline, CDR1 is MDHEN and CDR2 SYDVKM. The ends lost 7 bases at V and 2 bases at J; junction bases unmatched: 10. CDR3 nucleotides: TGTGCCAGCAACGATCACCGGGGACAGCAAGAGACCCAGTACTTC. Its protein product is CASNDHRGQQETQYF.

Many counts were recorded for this clonotype. This chain joins TRBV12-3 or TRBV12-4 and TRBJ2-1; 8 bases map to TRBD2. V dropped 5 bases and J dropped 5; count of bases not matched to a gene: 5. This CDR3 has 14 amino acids. CDR3 nucleotide sequence: TGTGCCAGCAGTCCTAGCGGGCTCGACAATGAGCAGTTCTTC. This codes for CASSPSGLDNEQFF.

This clonotype was seen repeatedly, ten times or more. The J gene is TRBJ2-3, the V gene TRBV5-1; perhaps TRBD2 as D (7 bases). Trimming stripped 4 bases from V and 0 bases from J, with 24 bases between. Per germline, CDR1 SGHRS and CDR2 YFSETQ. The CDR3 is 19 amino acids. The CDR3 protein is CASSLSLRGGLSSTDTQYF. The CDR3 DNA reads as TGCGCCAGCAGCCTGAGTCTGAGGGGGGGCCTTTCTAGCACAGATACGCAGTATTTT.

This clonotype was recorded many times. V gene TRBV28 combines with J gene TRBJ1-2; TRBD1 matches 8 bases. Germline lookup yields CDR1 MDHEN and CDR2 SYDVKM. The trim removed 3 bases at V and 4 bases at J, leaving 7 bases unmatched. The CDR3 length is 15 residues. The CDR3 DNA follows: TGTGCCAGCAGTTTCTTAGGACAGGGCGCCTATGGCTACACCTTC. Its protein product is CASSFLGQGAYGYTF.

Many counts were recorded for this clonotype. V usage is TRBV24-1 and J usage is TRBJ2-7, with 12 bases matching TRBD2. The V and J ends lost 4 bases and 2 bases, in that order; junction bases with no gene match: 5. The CDR3 consists of 16 residues. Germline-derived CDR1 and CDR2 are KGHDR and SFDVKD. This chain's CDR3 is CATSDPSSGRAYEQYF. Written as DNA, the CDR3 is TGTGCCACCAGTGACCCCTCTAGCGGGAGGGCCTACGAGCAGTACTTC.

The chain employs TRBV29-1 and TRBJ2-3, with D possibly matching TRBD2 (5 bases). Trimming left V 4 bases short and J 4 bases short, with 9 bases between. The germline V gene has CDR1 SQVTM and CDR2 ANQGSEA. The CDR3 covers 12 residues. The CDR3 DNA reads as TGCAGCGTTGTACTAGTCGCAGATACGCAGTATTTT. Translating gives CSVVLVADTQYF.

V is TRBV14 and J is TRBJ2-2; D possibly corresponds to TRBD2 (5 bases). Germline values: CDR1 SGHDN, CDR2 FVKESK. This CDR3 is 15 amino acids long. V was cut by 4 bases and J by 5 bases, with 14 bases left in between. CDR3 residues: CASSLNPAETGELFF. CDR3 DNA: TGTGCCAGCAGCCTAAACCCAGCGGAAACCGGGGAGCTGTTTTTT. The full variable domain, its missing parts supplied by reference TRBV14 and TRBJ2-2, is EAGVTQFPSHSVIEKGQTVTLRCDPISGHDNLYWYRRVMGKEIKFLLHFVKESKQDESGMPNNRFLAERTGGTYSTLKVQPAELEDSGVYFCASSLNPAETGELFFGEGSRLTVL.

This clonotype was seen many times. The rearrangement joins TRBV2 to TRBJ2-7; D is possibly TRBD1 or TRBD2 (5 bases each). Between the trimmed V and J ends, which lost 2 bases and 3 bases, there was a span of 11 bases. The germline CDR1 and CDR2 sequences are SNHLY and FYNNEI. This CDR3 region has 14 residues. The CDR3 sequence: CASSETGPSYEQYF. The CDR3 DNA reads TGTGCCAGCAGTGAAACGGGACCCAGCTACGAGCAGTACTTC.

In this sample, this clonotype turned up many times. The rearrangement uses TRBV3-1 and TRBJ2-7; 11 nucleotides align to TRBD2. Germline lookup yields CDR1 LGHDT and CDR2 YNNKEL (reference sequence). Trimming removed 2 bases from V and 3 bases from J; junction bases left unmatched: 9. The CDR3 runs 17 residues. CDR3 protein: CASSQLAGGSSLYEQYF. Written as DNA, the CDR3 is TGTGCCAGCAGCCAACTAGCGGGAGGCTCGTCTCTCTACGAGCAGTACTTC.

This chain connects TRBV9 to TRBJ1-6; 9 nucleotides align to TRBD1. This CDR3 contains 16 residues. V was pared by 4 bases and J by 11 bases, with 13 bases of the junction left unmatched. Germline CDR1 reads SGDLS; CDR2 reads YYNGEE. This CDR3 reads CASSPSPGQGIPPLHF. The DNA for the CDR3 is TGTGCCAGCAGCCCCTCACCGGGACAGGGTATTCCACCCCTCCACTTT.

In its sample, this clonotype was seen a few times. The rearrangement joins TRBV5-6 to TRBJ2-7; TRBD1 matches at 8 bases. This CDR3 contains 16 residues. The trim removed 0 bases at V and 3 bases at J, leaving 8 bases unmatched. Per germline, CDR1 SGHDT and CDR2 YYEEEE. DNA of the CDR3: TGTGCCAGCAGCTTGGTCCCCAGGGGGCGCTTCTACGAGCAGTACTTC. Residues: CASSLVPRGRFYEQYF. Supplemented by reference TRBV5-6 and TRBJ2-7, the full variable domain reads DAGVTQSPTHLIKTRGQQVTLRCSPKSGHDTVSWYQQALGQGPQFIFQYYEEEERQRGNFPDRFSGHQFPNYSSELNVNALLLGDSALYLCASSLVPRGRFYEQYFGPGTRLTVT.

This clonotype was counted at least ten times. J is TRBJ1-1 and V is TRBV6-5; D not resolved. The V end was cut by 1 base, the J end by 1 base, with 4 bases between. CDR1 is MNHEY and CDR2 is SVGAGI in the germline V gene. This CDR3 is built from 13 residues. CDR3 region: CASSYFGNTEAFF. The CDR3 DNA is TGTGCCAGCAGTTACTTTGGGAACACTGAAGCTTTCTTT.

The rearrangement joins TRBV11-2 to TRBJ1-1; 8 positions agree with TRBD1. Germline V gene data show CDR1 as SGHAT and CDR2 as FQNNGV. The CDR3 has 16 residues. After removal of 1 base from V and 7 bases from J, the junction contained 11 bases not matched to a gene. The CDR3, as DNA: TGTGCCAGCAGCTTAGTTGGCGGACAGGGCGAATATGAAGCTTTCTTT. Translating it yields CASSLVGGQGEYEAFF.

The V call is TRBV10-3, the J call TRBJ1-2; 7 positions match TRBD1. V dropped 7 bases and J dropped 8; count of bases not matched to a gene: 7. This CDR3 region has 12 residues. From germline, CDR1 is ENHRY and CDR2 SYGVKD. CDR3: CAINTGQAGYTF. For the CDR3, the DNA is TGTGCCATCAACACAGGACAGGCGGGCTACACCTTC.

The sample holds many counts of this clonotype. V and J are TRBV20-1 and TRBJ2-1; 8 nucleotides align to TRBD2. Trimming removed 1 base from V and 4 bases from J; junction bases left unmatched: 9. The CDR3 extends over 16 amino acids. The germline V gene has CDR1 DFQATT and CDR2 SNEGSKA (reference sequence). The CDR3 DNA reads as TGCAGTGCTAGAGGACAGCGGGGGCACCCGTACAATGAGCAGTTCTTC. It specifies CSARGQRGHPYNEQFF.

This clonotype was seen repeatedly, ten times or more. The chain employs TRBV4-1 and TRBJ2-7; no firm D call. The CDR3 is made up of 14 amino acids. Germline lookup yields CDR1 MGHRA and CDR2 YSYEKL. V was pared by 0 bases and J by 3 bases, with 9 bases between. CDR3 DNA sequence: TGCGCCAGCAGCCAAGATAGGTTACGCTACGAGCAGTACTTC. This sequence encodes CASSQDRLRYEQYF.

The chain couples TRBV20-1 to TRBJ1-1, with D unclear. V was shortened by 2 bases and J by 2 bases, with 12 bases between the two germline ends. The CDR3 has 14 residues. Germline assignment: CDR1 DFQATT and CDR2 SNEGSKA (reference sequence). CDR3 in DNA: TGCAGTGCTAGATGGGCAGGACTAAACACTGAAGCTTTCTTT. It yields the protein CSARWAGLNTEAFF.

At least ten counts were recorded for this clonotype. The V call is TRBV7-9, the J call TRBJ2-1, with 7 bases fitting TRBD1. Germline-derived CDR1 and CDR2 are SEHNR and FQNEAQ (reference sequence). The CDR3 spans 13 residues. The junction had 12 bases not matched to a gene; V was cut back by 5 bases and J by 14 bases. CDR3 nucleotide sequence: TGTGCCAGCAGCCAATACGGACCGCAGGGGGAGTTCTTC. Translated, it gives CASSQYGPQGEFF.

This clonotype came up a few times. The chain uses TRBV20-1 and TRBJ1-5; D gene unclear. With 0 bases removed from V and 1 base from J, the gap between germline ends came to 7 bases. Germline V lookup: CDR1 DFQATT, CDR2 SNEGSKA (reference sequence). The CDR3 spans 14 residues. The CDR3 is CSARDPGSNQPQHF. The DNA for the CDR3 is TGCAGTGCTAGAGATCCCGGCAGCAATCAGCCCCAGCATTTT.

The sample holds many counts of this clonotype. V usage is TRBV27 and J usage is TRBJ2-7; D unresolved. The germline V gene has CDR1 MNHEY and CDR2 SMNVEV (reference sequence). With 2 bases removed from V and 2 bases from J, the gap between germline ends came to 10 bases. This CDR3 is 14 amino acids long. The CDR3 reads CASSLGGVTYEQYF. The CDR3 DNA sequence: TGTGCCAGCAGTTTAGGTGGGGTTACCTACGAGCAGTACTTC.

At least ten counts were recorded for this clonotype. The chain uses TRBV10-3 and TRBJ2-7; 7 nucleotides align to TRBD2. The V gene's germline CDR1 is ENHRY and CDR2 SYGVKD. This CDR3 has 15 amino acids. V trimming: 5 bases; J trimming: 2 bases; junction bases outside the gene matches: 9. The CDR3 reads CAISMGSGIPYEQYF. The CDR3 DNA reads TGTGCCATCAGTATGGGAAGCGGGATCCCCTACGAGCAGTACTTC.